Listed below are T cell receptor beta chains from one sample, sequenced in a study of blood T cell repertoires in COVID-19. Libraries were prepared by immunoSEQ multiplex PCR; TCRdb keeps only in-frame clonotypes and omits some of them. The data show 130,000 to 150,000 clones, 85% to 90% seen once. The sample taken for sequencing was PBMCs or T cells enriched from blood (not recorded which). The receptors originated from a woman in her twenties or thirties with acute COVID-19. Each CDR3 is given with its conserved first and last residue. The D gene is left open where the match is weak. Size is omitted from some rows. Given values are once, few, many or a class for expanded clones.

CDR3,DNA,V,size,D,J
CASSDQAGVTGELFF,TGCGCCAGCAGTGACCAAGCGGGAGTCACCGGGGAGCTGTTTTTT,TRBV10-2,.,TRBD2,TRBJ2-2
CATRRPSGAQETQYF,TGTGCCACCAGGCGCCCTAGCGGAGCTCAAGAGACCCAGTACTTC,TRBV28,.,TRBD2,TRBJ2-5
CSPAGQETQYF,TGCAGCCCCGCAGGACAAGAGACCCAGTACTTC,TRBV20-1,.,.,TRBJ2-5
CASSLSVDRVNTGELFF,TGTGCCAGCAGTTTATCGGTGGACAGGGTGAACACCGGGGAGCTGTTTTTT,TRBV27,few,TRBD1,TRBJ2-2
CASRLGRTVKYSNQPQHF,TGTGCAAGTCGCTTAGGAAGGACAGTAAAGTATAGCAATCAGCCCCAGCATTTT,TRBV12-2,.,.,TRBJ1-5
CASSFSFAGGYGPQETQYF,TGTGCCAGCAGCTTTTCTTTCGCTGGAGGTTATGGGCCCCAAGAGACCCAGTACTTC,TRBV7-2,.,.,TRBJ2-5
CASNRDRNYEQYF,TGTGCCAGCAACCGGGACAGAAACTACGAGCAGTACTTC,TRBV2,.,TRBD1,TRBJ2-7
CASSSGDRVVEAFF,TGTGCCAGCAGTTCCGGCGACAGGGTGGTTGAAGCTTTCTTT,TRBV28,.,TRBD1,TRBJ1-1
CASSPLEGTEQYF,TGTGCCAGCTCACCATTGGAGGGGACGGAGCAGTACTTC,TRBV18,.,.,TRBJ2-7
CSVVGLAGGPGTYEQYF,TGCAGCGTTGTAGGCCTAGCGGGAGGGCCAGGAACCTACGAGCAGTACTTC,TRBV29-1,.,TRBD2,TRBJ2-7
CASSLNDGQGYGYTF,TGCGCCAGCAGCTTAAACGACGGACAGGGCTATGGCTACACCTTC,TRBV5-1,.,TRBD1,TRBJ1-2
CASSGSAGGPYEQYF,TGCGCCAGCAGTGGGTCGGCAGGGGGCCCCTACGAGCAGTACTTC,TRBV10-2,.,TRBD1,TRBJ2-7
CASSLSVTDTQYF,TGCGCCAGCAGCTTGTCGGTCACAGATACGCAGTATTTT,TRBV5-1,.,.,TRBJ2-3
CASSLMAGGPGATGELFF,TGCGCCAGCAGCTTGATGGCGGGAGGGCCCGGGGCCACCGGGGAGCTGTTTTTT,TRBV5-1,.,TRBD2,TRBJ2-2
CASRPGLAETDTQYF,TGTGCCAGCAGACCAGGGCTAGCGGAGACAGATACGCAGTATTTT,TRBV6-4,.,TRBD2,TRBJ2-3
CASSTTTGFDTEAFF,TGTGCCAGCTCAACCACAACAGGGTTCGACACTGAAGCTTTCTTT,TRBV18,.,.,TRBJ1-1
CASSPDSGIRSF,TGTGCCAGCAGCCCGGACAGTGGGATTAGAAGCTTC,TRBV7-2,once,.,TRBJ2-7
CASSPSLDRDAFF,TGTGCCAGCTCACCATCGCTCGACAGGGATGCTTTCTTT,TRBV18,.,TRBD1,TRBJ1-1
CASNLYRGGTEAFF,TGTGCCAGCAACTTATACAGGGGCGGCACTGAAGCTTTCTTT,TRBV7-9,.,TRBD1,TRBJ1-1
CASSVSGGASTGELFF,TGTGCCAGCAGCGTATCAGGGGGCGCAAGCACCGGGGAGCTGTTTTTT,TRBV9,once,TRBD1,TRBJ2-2
CASSYLGSNEKLFF,TGTGCCAGCAGCTACTTGGGGAGTAATGAAAAACTGTTTTTT,TRBV7-2,.,.,TRBJ1-4
CASSYVGQSYNEQFF,TGTGCCAGCAGTTACGTAGGACAGTCCTACAATGAGCAGTTCTTC,TRBV6-2/TRBV6-3,.,.,TRBJ2-1
CASRLAGETQYF,TGTGCCAGCAGGCTGGCGGGGGAGACCCAGTACTTC,TRBV2,.,.,TRBJ2-5
CASSINFSRRQARTDTQYF,TGTGCCAGTAGTATAAATTTTTCACGCCGACAGGCTCGTACAGATACGCAGTATTTT,TRBV19,.,.,TRBJ2-3
CASQQTGNTGELFF,TGTGCCAGCCAACAAACAGGGAACACCGGGGAGCTGTTTTTT,TRBV6-6,.,.,TRBJ2-2
CASSIMEGAEQYF,TGTGCCAGTAGTATTATGGAGGGGGCCGAGCAGTACTTC,TRBV19,.,.,TRBJ2-7
CASSLGGLAGRGSYNEQFF,TGTGCCAGCAGCTTAGGGGGACTAGCGGGTCGCGGCTCCTACAATGAGCAGTTCTTC,TRBV13,.,TRBD2,TRBJ2-1
CASSLTVGSGNTIYF,TGTGCCAGCAGCTTAACAGTGGGCTCTGGAAACACCATATATTTT,TRBV7-2,.,.,TRBJ1-3
CASEEKGETVRSSYNEQFF,TGTGCCAGCGAAGAAAAGGGGGAAACAGTCCGAAGCTCCTACAATGAGCAGTTCTTC,TRBV28,.,.,TRBJ2-1
CASSASSSYNEQFF,TGTGCCAGCAGTGCGTCGAGCTCCTACAATGAGCAGTTCTTC,TRBV2,.,.,TRBJ2-1
CASRQGDNQPQHF,TGTGCCAGCAGACAGGGTGACAATCAGCCCCAGCATTTT,TRBV2,once,.,TRBJ1-5
CASSTPAGGNTEAFF,TGTGCCAGCAGCACACCCGCGGGGGGGAACACTGAAGCTTTCTTT,TRBV5-4,.,.,TRBJ1-1
CASSLAGSWEDEQYF,TGCGCCAGCAGCTTGGCGGGAAGTTGGGAGGACGAGCAGTACTTC,TRBV5-1,.,.,TRBJ2-7
CASSPQGQATYEQYF,TGTGCCAGCAGCCCACAGGGACAGGCAACCTACGAGCAGTACTTC,TRBV7-2,.,TRBD1,TRBJ2-7
CASSPGDSMNTEAFF,TGTGCCAGTAGCCCCGGGGATTCCATGAACACTGAAGCTTTCTTT,TRBV19,.,.,TRBJ1-1
CASSPPGGVYGYTF,TGCGCCAGCAGCCCCCCTGGGGGGGTCTATGGCTACACCTTC,TRBV5-1,.,.,TRBJ1-2
CASSLMGQGSAEAFF,TGTGCCAGCAGCTTAATGGGACAGGGCTCTGCTGAAGCTTTCTTT,TRBV7-3,.,TRBD1,TRBJ1-1
CASTVGAAVSYNEQFF,TGTGCCAGCACCGTTGGGGCGGCAGTATCATACAATGAGCAGTTCTTC,TRBV5-5,.,.,TRBJ2-1
CASSQLDRGSGNTIYF,TGCGCCAGCAGCCAATTGGACAGGGGCTCTGGAAACACCATATATTTT,TRBV4-3,.,TRBD1,TRBJ1-3
CASSYPSGLASGRGVEQFF,TGTGCCAGCAGCTACCCTTCAGGATTAGCCAGCGGGAGGGGCGTTGAGCAGTTCTTC,TRBV11-2,.,TRBD2,TRBJ2-1
CASSLSGTGTYEQYF,TGCGCCAGCAGCTTGTCCGGGACAGGGACCTACGAGCAGTACTTC,TRBV5-1,.,TRBD1,TRBJ2-7
CAWSGRAGNEQFF,TGTGCCTGGAGCGGGAGGGCCGGCAATGAGCAGTTCTTC,TRBV30,.,TRBD2,TRBJ2-1
CASSRNRDFDYGYTF,TGTGCCAGCAGTAGAAACAGGGATTTCGACTATGGCTACACCTTC,TRBV27,.,.,TRBJ1-2
CASSGITEQAFF,TGTGCCAGCAGTGGTATTACAGAGCAAGCTTTCTTT,TRBV2,.,.,TRBJ1-1
CASSLGGQVNQPQHF,TGTGCCAGCAGCTTGGGGGGACAGGTCAATCAGCCCCAGCATTTT,TRBV7-2,.,TRBD1,TRBJ1-5
CASRTDSGRHTGELFF,TGCGCCAGCAGGACAGATAGCGGGAGGCACACCGGGGAGCTGTTTTTT,TRBV5-1,.,TRBD2,TRBJ2-2
CSVGGGQGGYGYTF,TGCAGCGTTGGGGGCGGGCAGGGAGGCTATGGCTACACCTTC,TRBV29-1,.,.,TRBJ1-2
CASSLSEITYNEQFF,TGCGCCAGCAGCTTGTCGGAGATAACCTACAATGAGCAGTTCTTC,TRBV5-1,.,.,TRBJ2-1
CASSDIEQYF,TGTGCCAGCAGTGATATCGAGCAGTACTTC,TRBV25-1,few,.,TRBJ2-7
CASDREGHEQYF,TGTGCCAGCGACAGGGAAGGCCACGAGCAGTACTTC,TRBV11-3,.,TRBD1,TRBJ2-7
CASLGQGSNEQFF,TGTGCCAGCCTAGGACAGGGGTCCAATGAGCAGTTCTTC,TRBV28,.,TRBD1,TRBJ2-1
CASSVGSGEGEQFF,TGTGCCAGCAGCGTAGGGTCCGGGGAGGGTGAGCAGTTCTTC,TRBV9,.,TRBD2,TRBJ2-1
CASAQYATNEKLFF,TGTGCCAGCGCCCAGTATGCAACTAATGAAAAACTGTTTTTT,TRBV25-1,.,.,TRBJ1-4
CAIARDSTNYGYTF,TGTGCCATCGCAAGGGACAGCACCAACTATGGCTACACCTTC,TRBV28,few,TRBD1,TRBJ1-2